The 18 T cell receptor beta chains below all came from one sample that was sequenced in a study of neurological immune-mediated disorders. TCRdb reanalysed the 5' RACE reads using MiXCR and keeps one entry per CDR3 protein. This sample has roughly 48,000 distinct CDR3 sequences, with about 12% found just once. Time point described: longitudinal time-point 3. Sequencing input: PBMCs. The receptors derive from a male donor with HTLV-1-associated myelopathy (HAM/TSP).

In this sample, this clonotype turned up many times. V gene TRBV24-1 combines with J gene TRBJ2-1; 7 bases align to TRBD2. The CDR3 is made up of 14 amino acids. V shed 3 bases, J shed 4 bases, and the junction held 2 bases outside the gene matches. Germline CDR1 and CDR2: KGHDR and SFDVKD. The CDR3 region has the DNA TGTGCCACCAGTGATCTGGGGGGGTACAATGAGCAGTTCTTC. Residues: CATSDLGGYNEQFF.

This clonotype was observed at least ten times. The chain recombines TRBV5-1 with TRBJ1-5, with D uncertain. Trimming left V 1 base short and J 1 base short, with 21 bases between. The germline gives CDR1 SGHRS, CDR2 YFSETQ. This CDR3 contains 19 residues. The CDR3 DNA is TGCGCCAGCAGCTTGAAAAGCCCCTTCTCGGGAGTGAGCAATCAGCCCCAGCATTTT. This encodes CASSLKSPFSGVSNQPQHF.

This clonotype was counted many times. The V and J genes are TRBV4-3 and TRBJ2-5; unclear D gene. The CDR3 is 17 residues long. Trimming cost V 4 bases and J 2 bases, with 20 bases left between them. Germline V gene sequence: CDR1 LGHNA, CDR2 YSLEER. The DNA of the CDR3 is TGCGCCAGCAGCCCCGGCACGACTTCGCCTGCGCAAGAGACCCAGTACTTC. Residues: CASSPGTTSPAQETQYF.

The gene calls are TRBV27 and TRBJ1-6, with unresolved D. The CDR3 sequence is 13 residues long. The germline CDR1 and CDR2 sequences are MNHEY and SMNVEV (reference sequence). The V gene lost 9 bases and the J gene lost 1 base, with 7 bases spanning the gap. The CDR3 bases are TGTGCCAGTAGAATGTCCTATAATTCACCCCTCCACTTT. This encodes CASRMSYNSPLHF.

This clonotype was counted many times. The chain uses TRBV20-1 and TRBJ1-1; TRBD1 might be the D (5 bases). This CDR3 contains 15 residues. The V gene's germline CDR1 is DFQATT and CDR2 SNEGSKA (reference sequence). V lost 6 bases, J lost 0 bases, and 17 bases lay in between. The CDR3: CSAIRGLMMNTEAFF. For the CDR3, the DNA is TGCAGTGCGATAAGGGGACTTATGATGAACACTGAAGCTTTCTTT.

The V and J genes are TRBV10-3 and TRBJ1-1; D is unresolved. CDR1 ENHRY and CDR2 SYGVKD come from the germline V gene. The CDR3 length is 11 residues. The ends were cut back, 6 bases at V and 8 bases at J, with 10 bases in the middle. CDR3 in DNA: TGTGCCATCAGCCAATTGCAGGAAGCTTTCTTT. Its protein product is CAISQLQEAFF.

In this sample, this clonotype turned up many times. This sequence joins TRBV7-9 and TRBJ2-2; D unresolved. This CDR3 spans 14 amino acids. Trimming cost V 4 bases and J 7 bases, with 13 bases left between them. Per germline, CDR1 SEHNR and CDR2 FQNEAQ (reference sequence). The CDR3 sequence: CASSYGTLGGELFF. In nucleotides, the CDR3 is TGTGCCAGCAGCTACGGTACCCTGGGCGGGGAGCTGTTTTTT.

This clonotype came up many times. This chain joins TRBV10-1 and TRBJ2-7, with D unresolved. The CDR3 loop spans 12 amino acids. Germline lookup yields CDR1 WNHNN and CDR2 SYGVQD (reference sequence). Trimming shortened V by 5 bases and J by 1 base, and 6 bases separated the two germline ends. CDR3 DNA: TGCGCCAGCAGTCCGGGTTCCTACGAGCAGTACTTC. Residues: CASSPGSYEQYF.

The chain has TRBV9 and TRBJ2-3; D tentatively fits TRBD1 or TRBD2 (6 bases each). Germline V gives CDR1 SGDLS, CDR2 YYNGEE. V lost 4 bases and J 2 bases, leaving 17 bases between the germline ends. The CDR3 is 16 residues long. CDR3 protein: CASSRYEGGTTDTQYF. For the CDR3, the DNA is TGTGCCAGCAGCAGATATGAAGGGGGGACCACAGATACGCAGTATTTT.

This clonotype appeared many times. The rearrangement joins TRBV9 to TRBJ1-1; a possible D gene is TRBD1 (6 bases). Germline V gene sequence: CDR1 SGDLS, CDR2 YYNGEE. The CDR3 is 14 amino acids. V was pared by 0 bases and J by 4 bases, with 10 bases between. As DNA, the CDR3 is TGTGCCAGCAGCGTAGAGTACAGGGCCACTGAAGCTTTCTTT. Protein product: CASSVEYRATEAFF. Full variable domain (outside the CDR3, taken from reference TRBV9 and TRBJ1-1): DSGVTQTPKHLITATGQRVTLRCSPRSGDLSVYWYQQSLDQGLQFLIQYYNGEERAKGNILERFSAQQFPDLHSELNLSSLELGDSALYFCASSVEYRATEAFFGQGTRLTVV.

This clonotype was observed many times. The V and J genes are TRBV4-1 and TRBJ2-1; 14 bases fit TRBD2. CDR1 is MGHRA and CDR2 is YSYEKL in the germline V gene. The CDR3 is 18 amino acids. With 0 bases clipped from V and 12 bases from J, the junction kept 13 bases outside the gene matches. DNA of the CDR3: TGCGCCAGCAGCCAAGATCCTCCTACCCCTGGACTAGCGGGGGGGCAGTTCTTC. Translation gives CASSQDPPTPGLAGGQFF.

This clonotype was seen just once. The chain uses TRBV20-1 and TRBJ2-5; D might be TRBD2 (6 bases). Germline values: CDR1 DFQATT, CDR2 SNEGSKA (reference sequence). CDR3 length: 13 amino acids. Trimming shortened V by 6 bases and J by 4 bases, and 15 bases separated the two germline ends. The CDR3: CSAYTLARETQYF. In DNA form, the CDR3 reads TGCAGTGCATACACTCTAGCGCGAGAGACCCAGTACTTC.

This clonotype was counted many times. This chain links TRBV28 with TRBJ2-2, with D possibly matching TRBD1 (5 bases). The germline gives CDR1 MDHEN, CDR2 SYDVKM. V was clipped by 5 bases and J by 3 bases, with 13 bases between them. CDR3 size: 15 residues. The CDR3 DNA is TGTGCCAGCAGTACGATGGACACGTACACCGGGGAGCTGTTTTTT. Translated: CASSTMDTYTGELFF.

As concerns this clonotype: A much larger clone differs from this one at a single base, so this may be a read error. The DNA of the CDR3 is TGTGCCAGCAGACTCCGGGACCTAATGGAGACCCAGTACTTC. Protein: CASRLRDLMETQYF. The rearrangement links TRBV7-2 to TRBJ2-5; D is perhaps TRBD1 or TRBD2 (5 bases each). This CDR3 region has 14 residues. The germline V and J ends were trimmed by 6 bases and 5 bases, with 16 bases remaining between them. In germline, CDR1 is SGHTA, CDR2 FQGNSA.

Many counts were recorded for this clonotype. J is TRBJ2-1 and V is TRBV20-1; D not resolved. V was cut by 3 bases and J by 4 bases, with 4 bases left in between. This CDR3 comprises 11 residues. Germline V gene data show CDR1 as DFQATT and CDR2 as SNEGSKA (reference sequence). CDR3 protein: CSASQYNEQFF. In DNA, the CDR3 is TGCAGTGCTAGTCAGTACAATGAGCAGTTCTTC.

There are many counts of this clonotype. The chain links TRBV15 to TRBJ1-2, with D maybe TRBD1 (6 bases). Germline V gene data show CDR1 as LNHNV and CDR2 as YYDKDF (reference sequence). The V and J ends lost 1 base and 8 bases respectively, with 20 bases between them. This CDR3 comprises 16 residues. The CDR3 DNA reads TGTGCCACCAGCAGAGGAGCGGCAGGGGAAAGGAAAGGCTACACCTTC. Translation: CATSRGAAGERKGYTF.

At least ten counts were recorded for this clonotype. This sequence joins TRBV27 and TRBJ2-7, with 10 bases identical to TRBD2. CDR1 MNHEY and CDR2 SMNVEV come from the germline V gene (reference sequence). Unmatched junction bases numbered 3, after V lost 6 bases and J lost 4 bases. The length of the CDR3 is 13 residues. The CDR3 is CASRLAGRYEQYF. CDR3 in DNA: TGTGCCAGCAGACTAGCGGGGAGATACGAGCAGTACTTC.

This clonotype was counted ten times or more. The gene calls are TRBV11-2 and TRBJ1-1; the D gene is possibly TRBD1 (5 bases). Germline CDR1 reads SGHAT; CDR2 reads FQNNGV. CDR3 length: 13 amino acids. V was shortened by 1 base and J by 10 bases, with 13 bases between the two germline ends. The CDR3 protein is CASSLAGGAGAFF. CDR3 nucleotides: TGTGCCAGCAGCTTAGCGGGGGGAGCAGGAGCTTTCTTT.